A selection of T cell receptor beta chains follows, all from one sample in a study of blood T cell repertoires in COVID-19. Only in-frame clones appear in the TCRdb table, and some are missing; sequencing was by immunoSEQ multiplex PCR. The sample has approximately 200,000 clones; 80% to 90% are singletons. Material: peripheral blood. Every receptor here comes from a man aged 30 to 45 with acute or convalescent COVID-19. Each CDR3 is given with its conserved first and last residue. A D gene is named only where the DNA matches it firmly. Rows give clone size only sometimes, using once, few, many, or a class for an expanded clone.

- | TRBJ2-1 | TRBV10-2 | - | TGCGCCACGAGCGAACAGGGATCTTACAATGAGCAGTTCTTC | CATSEQGSYNEQFF
- | TRBJ1-1 | TRBV28 | - | TGTGCCAGCAGAACTACAGGGTTGGGTGCTTTCTTT | CASRTTGLGAFF
- | TRBJ2-7 | TRBV18 | - | TGTGCCAGCTCACTGACAGTAGGCGAGCAGTACTTC | CASSLTVGEQYF
- | TRBJ2-3 | TRBV24-1 | - | TGTGCCACCGGCGGCGGACGGGGAGATACGCAGTATTTT | CATGGGRGDTQYF
- | TRBJ1-2 | TRBV11-1 | TRBD1 | TGTGCCAGCAGCTTAGGGGACAGGGGACCGGAAGGCTACACCTTC | CASSLGDRGPEGYTF
- | TRBJ2-2 | TRBV19 | TRBD2 | TGTGCCAGTAGGAGACAGGGATCGACTAGCGGTGCGGGGGAGCTGTTTTTT | CASRRQGSTSGAGELFF
- | TRBJ1-1 | TRBV6-5 | - | TGTGCCAGCAGAGGTATTGCCGAGGGTCGCACTGAAGCTTTCTTT | CASRGIAEGRTEAFF
- | TRBJ1-6 | TRBV28 | - | TGTGCCAGCAGTTTAGTTAGGCAGGAAAATTCACCCCTCCACTTT | CASSLVRQENSPLHF
- | TRBJ1-5 | TRBV19 | TRBD1 | TGTGCCAGCACGCCGGGACAGACAAATCAGCCCCAGCATTTT | CASTPGQTNQPQHF
- | TRBJ2-1 | TRBV9 | TRBD1 | TGTGCCAGCAGCGCGTCCGGGACAGGGAGGGATGAGCAGTTCTTC | CASSASGTGRDEQFF
- | TRBJ1-5 | TRBV7-2 | TRBD1 | TGTGCCAGCAGCAACTGGGGGACAGGGAATCAGCCCCAGCATTTT | CASSNWGTGNQPQHF
few | TRBJ1-2 | TRBV3-1/TRBV3-2 | - | TGTGCCAGCAGGGGGGGGGAGAACTATGGCTACACCTTC | CASRGGENYGYTF
- | TRBJ1-2 | TRBV13 | - | TGTGCCAGCAGCTTAGTGGGACACGACTATGGCTACACCTTC | CASSLVGHDYGYTF
- | TRBJ2-7 | TRBV5-1 | TRBD1 | TGCGCCAGCAGCTCCGTGGACAGGGCTATCTACGAGCAGTACTTC | CASSSVDRAIYEQYF
once | TRBJ1-1 | TRBV19 | TRBD1 | TGTGCCAGTAGTGGATTGGACAGGGGGTCTTGGGGCACTGAAGCTTTCTTT | CASSGLDRGSWGTEAFF
few | TRBJ1-6 | TRBV6-5 | TRBD1 | TGTGCCAGCAGCACAGGGGTTTTTTCACCCCTCCACTTT | CASSTGVFSPLHF
- | TRBJ1-1 | TRBV9 | TRBD1 | TGTGCCAGCAGCCCTCGAGGGACAGGGGATAACACTGAAGCTTTCTTT | CASSPRGTGDNTEAFF
few | TRBJ1-3 | TRBV2 | - | TGTGCCAGCAGTGACGAGTTTGCCTTCAGGAACTCTGGAAACACCATATATTTT | CASSDEFAFRNSGNTIYF
- | TRBJ1-2 | TRBV28 | TRBD1 | TGTGCCACTACAGGGGGATGGGATGGCTACACCTTC | CATTGGWDGYTF